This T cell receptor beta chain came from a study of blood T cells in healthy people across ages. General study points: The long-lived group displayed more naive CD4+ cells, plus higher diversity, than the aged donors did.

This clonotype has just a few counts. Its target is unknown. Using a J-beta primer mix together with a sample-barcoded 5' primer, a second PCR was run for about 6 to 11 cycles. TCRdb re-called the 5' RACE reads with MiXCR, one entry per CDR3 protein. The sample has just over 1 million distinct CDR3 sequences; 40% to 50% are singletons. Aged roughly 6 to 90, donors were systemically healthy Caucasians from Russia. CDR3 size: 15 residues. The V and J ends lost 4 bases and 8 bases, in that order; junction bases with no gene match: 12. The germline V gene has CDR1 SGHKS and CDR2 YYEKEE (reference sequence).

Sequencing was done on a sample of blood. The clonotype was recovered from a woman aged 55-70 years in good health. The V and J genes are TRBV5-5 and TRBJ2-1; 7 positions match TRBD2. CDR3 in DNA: TGTGCCAGCAGCCACTGGGTGGGGGAGGGAGATGAGCAGTTCTTC. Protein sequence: CASSHWVGEGDEQFF.